A single sample is the source of the 21 T cell receptor beta chains below, sequenced in a study of a mutant IDH1 vaccine in newly diagnosed glioma (dated by TCRdb to the early 2020s). The time point tag for this specimen amounts to: baseline, week 1 (first vaccination visit). According to the study, the label for this sample's treatment or condition signals: pre-vaccination baseline after standard-of-care therapy. Library generation was performed with the immunoSEQ multiplex PCR assay. Sourced from immuneACCESS, this table was stored by TCRdb with only in-frame sequences that have V and J called. A share of the clones is absent; for the studies checked, an unresolved V gene accounts for under half, and the remainder has no known explanation. The sample table holds roughly 38,000 clones, of which roughly 92% were seen once. The ten biggest clones cover 18% of the sample. The source material was PBMCs, sampled from a glioma patient treated with radiotherapy, temozolomide or both. These receptors were collected from a man younger than 30 with glioma.

The chain is built from TRBV5-1 and TRBJ1-4, with TRBD1 as a possible D gene (6 bases). The CDR3 length is 16 residues. The germline V gene has CDR1 SGHRS and CDR2 YFSETQ. Trimming left V 2 bases short and J 0 bases short, with 11 bases between. The CDR3 loop reads CASSLQGGTTNEKLFF. The CDR3 DNA follows: TGCGCCAGCAGCTTACAGGGCGGAACAACTAATGAAAAACTGTTTTTT.

The chain recombines TRBV6-6 with TRBJ1-6; D gene ambiguous. The CDR3 has 11 residues. V was cut by 3 bases and J by 9 bases, with 3 bases left in between. CDR1 MNHNY and CDR2 SVGAGI come from the germline V gene (reference sequence). CDR3 DNA sequence: TGTGCCAGCAGTTATGGTTCACCCCTCCACTTT. As protein: CASSYGSPLHF.

The sample holds one count of this clone. The chain has TRBV4-3 and TRBJ2-7, with D possibly TRBD2 on 6 matching bases. The CDR3 length is 15 residues. Trimming removed 0 bases from V and 2 bases from J, with 11 bases in between. CDR1 and CDR2 from the germline V gene are LGHNA and YSLEER. The CDR3 DNA reads TGCGCCAGCAGCCAAGATAATAGCGGCGCCTACGAGCAGTACTTC. Amino acid sequence: CASSQDNSGAYEQYF.

The chain is built from TRBV14 and TRBJ1-1; TRBD1 might be the D (5 bases). The CDR3 extends over 15 amino acids. The V end lost 1 base, the J end lost 4 bases, and 13 bases lay between the germline ends. Germline loops: CDR1 SGHDN, CDR2 FVKESK. As DNA, the CDR3 is TGTGCCAGCAGCCAAGGAGGATGGGGCGGCACTGAAGCTTTCTTT. Translating it yields CASSQGGWGGTEAFF.

The chain joins TRBV2 to TRBJ2-2; D gene uncertain. CDR1 SNHLY and CDR2 FYNNEI come from the germline V gene. CDR3 length: 13 amino acids. V lost 10 bases and J 5 bases, leaving 14 bases between the germline ends. CDR3 residues: CATGIDVTGELFF. The CDR3 DNA sequence: TGTGCCACCGGAATTGATGTAACCGGGGAGCTGTTTTTT. The whole variable domain, filled in from reference TRBV2 and TRBJ2-2, reads EPEVTQTPSHQVTQMGQEVILRCVPISNHLYFYWYRQILGQKVEFLVSFYNNEISEKSEIFDDQFSVERPDGSNFTLKIRSTKLEDSAMYFCATGIDVTGELFFGEGSRLTVL.

This chain links TRBV19 with TRBJ2-5; weak D call: TRBD1 (5 bases). V lost 7 bases, J lost 5 bases, and 14 bases lay in between. The CDR3 is 13 amino acids. The germline gives CDR1 LNHDA, CDR2 SQIVND (reference sequence). CDR3 region: CASNGQGIETQYF. DNA of the CDR3: TGTGCCAGTAATGGGCAGGGTATCGAGACCCAGTACTTC.

V usage is TRBV7-2 and J usage is TRBJ1-5, with D uncertain. The CDR3 extends over 14 amino acids. Between the trimmed V and J ends, which lost 1 base and 7 bases, there was a span of 11 bases. The V gene's germline CDR1 is SGHTA and CDR2 FQGNSA. CDR3 amino acids: CASSLGGVGQPQHF. Here the CDR3 DNA reads TGTGCCAGCAGCTTAGGTGGGGTCGGACAGCCCCAGCATTTT.

This chain connects TRBV30 to TRBJ1-2; a possible D gene is TRBD1 (6 bases). This CDR3 is 14 amino acids long. V was clipped by 4 bases and J by 8 bases, with 20 bases between them. Germline assignment: CDR1 GTSNPN and CDR2 SVGIG (reference sequence). As DNA, the CDR3 is TGTGCCTGGAAAGTTAAGGGGGGAGGACCGGGCTACACCTTC. Its protein product is CAWKVKGGGPGYTF. The complete variable domain, with remaining parts taken from reference TRBV30 and TRBJ1-2, reads SQTIHQWPATLVQPVGSPLSLECTVEGTSNPNLYWYRQAAGRGLQLLFYSVGIGQISSEVPQNLSASRPQDRQFILSSKKLLLSDSGFYLCAWKVKGGGPGYTFGSGTRLTVV.

V usage is TRBV4-3 and J usage is TRBJ1-5; D call uncertain. The CDR3 length is 14 residues. V lost 2 bases, J lost 5 bases, and 10 bases lay in between. Germline V CDR1 and CDR2: LGHNA, YSLEER. The DNA of the CDR3 is TGCGCCAGCAGCCAATCCATTGTGGATCAGCCCCAGCATTTT. Translation gives CASSQSIVDQPQHF.

This chain joins TRBV6-1 and TRBJ2-7; 7 bases match TRBD1. Per germline, CDR1 MNHNS and CDR2 SASEGT. V dropped 6 bases and J dropped 1; count of bases not matched to a gene: 3. The CDR3 covers 13 residues. The CDR3 here is CASRGQSSYEQYF. CDR3 in DNA: TGTGCCAGCAGGGGACAGTCGTCCTACGAGCAGTACTTC.

The chain employs TRBV2 and TRBJ2-7; 7 nucleotides line up with TRBD2. With V trimmed by 3 bases and J by 6 bases, 2 bases remained unmatched. The CDR3 contains 12 residues. Germline CDR1 reads SNHLY; CDR2 reads FYNNEI. The CDR3 region has the DNA TGTGCCAGCAGTGATCTAGCGGTCGAGCAGTACTTC. This gives the protein CASSDLAVEQYF.

The chain joins TRBV18 to TRBJ2-7; a weak D match, TRBD2 (5 bases). The CDR3 sequence is 13 residues long. Trimming took off 1 base at V and 5 bases at J, with 9 bases between the two ends. From germline, CDR1 is KGHSH and CDR2 LQKENI. The CDR3 coding sequence is TGTGCCAGCTCACCACGGTCCGGGGACGAGCAGTACTTC. Its translation: CASSPRSGDEQYF.

V usage is TRBV2 and J usage is TRBJ1-1; D uncertain. Germline lookup yields CDR1 SNHLY and CDR2 FYNNEI. V shed 2 bases and J shed 4 bases, with 8 bases lying between them. The CDR3 runs to 13 residues. The CDR3 spells CASSEREGTEAFF. The DNA for the CDR3 is TGTGCCAGCAGTGAACGGGAGGGCACTGAAGCTTTCTTT.

The J gene is TRBJ2-3, the V gene TRBV4-3, with D perhaps TRBD1 (6 bases). Trimming removed 4 bases from V and 5 bases from J, with 16 bases in between. This CDR3 region has 15 residues. The germline V gene encodes CDR1 LGHNA and CDR2 YSLEER. DNA for the CDR3: TGCGCCAGCAGCCTAGAGAGACAGGATAGAGATACGCAGTATTTT. Protein product: CASSLERQDRDTQYF.

The chain has TRBV7-2 and TRBJ1-1; TRBD1 matches 9 bases. This CDR3 contains 17 residues. Germline CDR1 SGHTA, CDR2 FQGNSA. V lost 5 bases, J lost 0 bases, and 10 bases stayed unmatched. This CDR3 is CASSVSGTGPMNTEAFF. DNA for the CDR3: TGTGCCAGCAGCGTATCCGGGACAGGGCCCATGAACACTGAAGCTTTCTTT.

This clone has just one count. The chain links TRBV5-8 to TRBJ1-6; no definite D call. Germline V CDR1 and CDR2: SGHTS, YDEGEE. This CDR3 is built from 14 residues. Between the trimmed V and J ends, which lost 0 bases and 8 bases, there was a span of 9 bases. CDR3 amino acids: CASSLGVLDSPLHF. The CDR3 DNA sequence: TGTGCCAGCAGCTTGGGGGTGTTGGATTCACCCCTCCACTTT.

The chain employs TRBV6-5 and TRBJ1-5; D call uncertain. Germline CDR1 reads MNHEY; CDR2 reads SVGAGI. CDR3 size: 14 residues. The ends were cut back, 2 bases at V and 4 bases at J, with 9 bases in the middle. In nucleotides, the CDR3 is TGTGCCAGCAGTTACAGCCGCCTAAATCAGCCCCAGCATTTT. Protein sequence: CASSYSRLNQPQHF.

V gene TRBV10-3 combines with J gene TRBJ2-2, with TRBD2 matching over 11 bases. The CDR3 has 16 residues. V shed 2 bases and J 4 bases; nucleotides not matched to a gene: 3. Germline CDR1 reads ENHRY; CDR2 reads SYGVKD. The CDR3 region has the DNA TGTGCCATCAGTGAGGGGACTAGCGGACTCACCGGGGAGCTGTTTTTT. Translating gives CAISEGTSGLTGELFF.

The rearrangement joins TRBV19 to TRBJ1-5; D call uncertain. The CDR3 is 15 residues long. The V end was cut by 4 bases, the J end by 10 bases, with 20 bases between. The germline V gene has CDR1 LNHDA and CDR2 SQIVND (reference sequence). The CDR3, as DNA: TGTGCCAGTAGTACCAACTACAGACCCCAATCCCCCCAGCATTTT. Protein product: CASSTNYRPQSPQHF.

This chain uses TRBV7-8 with TRBJ2-5, with TRBD2 matching 11 bases. The junction had 9 bases not matched to a gene; V was cut back by 5 bases and J by 7 bases. The CDR3 is 15 residues long. Germline CDR1 SGHVS, CDR2 FQNEAQ. CDR3 nucleotide sequence: TGTGCCAGCAGCCCGCTTAGCGGGGGGGGAGGGACCCAGTACTTC. This gives the protein CASSPLSGGGGTQYF.

V is TRBV5-4 and J is TRBJ1-5; weak D call: TRBD1 (5 bases). Per the germline V gene, CDR1 is SGHNT and CDR2 is YYREEE (reference sequence). The CDR3 is 13 amino acids. V lost 0 bases to trimming and J lost 7 bases, with 8 bases between them. CDR3 DNA sequence: TGTGCCAGCAGCTTGGAAAGGGACCAGCCCCAGCATTTT. Its translation: CASSLERDQPQHF.